The 21 T cell receptor beta chains below all came from one sample that was sequenced in a study of T cells in Graves' hyperthyroidism and ophthalmopathy. Researchers amplified the TCR beta CDR3 regions from RNA transcripts. The HTBI primer set drove a first-round RT-PCR of the TCR CDR3. TCRdb called the multiplex PCR reads again in MiXCR, with one record for every CDR3 protein. There are roughly 500,000 distinct CDR3 sequences in the sample; 40% to 50% occur only once, and around 47% lies in the top ten. The source material was peripheral blood or thyroid tissue (not recorded which). The receptors shown here come from an adult woman with Graves' disease, either hyperthyroidism or ophthalmopathy (not recorded which).

This clonotype was found many times. V gene TRBV6-1 combines with J gene TRBJ1-6; possible D gene TRBD1, 6 bases. Germline V gives CDR1 MNHNS, CDR2 SASEGT. CDR3 length equals 13 residues. Trimming took off 8 bases at V and 7 bases at J, with 12 bases between the two ends. In nucleotides, the CDR3 is TGTGCCAGCGGGGGACATATCAATTCACCCCTCCACTTT. It specifies CASGGHINSPLHF.

This chain links TRBV29-1 with TRBJ1-1; the D is unclear. Germline V gives CDR1 SQVTM, CDR2 ANQGSEA. This CDR3 is 11 amino acids long. The V end was cut by 8 bases, the J end by 1 base, with 8 bases between. CDR3 bases: TGCAGCTTGACGGGGAACACTGAAGCTTTCTTT. It encodes CSLTGNTEAFF. Full variable domain (rest looked up from reference TRBV29-1 and TRBJ1-1): SAVISQKPSRDICQRGTSLTIQCQVDSQVTMMFWYRQQPGQSLTLIATANQGSEATYESGFVIDKFPISRPNLTFSTLTVSNMSPEDSSIYLCSLTGNTEAFFGQGTRLTVV.

The sample holds many counts of this clonotype. The chain has TRBV19 and TRBJ2-3, with no clear D. The CDR3 sequence is 14 residues long. The ends were cut back, 3 bases at V and 0 bases at J, with 7 bases in the middle. Germline CDR1 reads LNHDA; CDR2 reads SQIVND (reference sequence). CDR3 in DNA: TGTGCCAGTAGTATCGGACGGAGCACAGATACGCAGTATTTT. Protein sequence: CASSIGRSTDTQYF.

This chain connects TRBV11-2 to TRBJ2-7; D may be TRBD1 (6 bases). This CDR3 spans 15 amino acids. Per the germline V gene, CDR1 is SGHAT and CDR2 is FQNNGV. V shed 4 bases and J shed 4 bases, with 17 bases lying between them. In DNA, the CDR3 is TGTGCCAGCAGCTCAATCTACAGACAGGCTTACGAGCAGTACTTC. Translating it yields CASSSIYRQAYEQYF.

The chain has TRBV2 and TRBJ1-2; possibly TRBD1 for D (5 bases). CDR1 is SNHLY and CDR2 is FYNNEI in the germline V gene. The CDR3 runs to 12 residues. Trimming took off 6 bases at V and 4 bases at J, with 9 bases between the two ends. This chain's CDR3 is CASRAGTYGYTF. Written as DNA, the CDR3 is TGTGCCAGCAGGGCCGGGACCTATGGCTACACCTTC.

Comment on this clonotype: Since no conserved phenylalanine or tryptophan closes the CDR3, a read error is the likely cause. This chain links TRBV29-1 with TRBJ1-1; no reliable D call. Germline V gene lookup returns CDR1 SQVTM and CDR2 ANQGSEA. The CDR3 covers 11 residues. The ends were cut back, 4 bases at V and 7 bases at J, with 10 bases in the middle. This chain's CDR3 is CSVVPGSEAFL. In DNA form, the CDR3 reads TGCAGCGTTGTCCCGGGCAGTGAAGCTTTCCTT.

This clonotype was observed a single time. The chain is built from TRBV11-2 and TRBJ1-2; 10 bases are a match to TRBD1. Looked up from germline, CDR1 is SGHAT and CDR2 is FQNNGV. The CDR3 has 15 amino acids. The trim removed 5 bases at V and 4 bases at J, leaving 7 bases unmatched. This CDR3 is CASSLRDRGGYGYTF. The CDR3 DNA reads TGTGCCAGCAGCCTCCGGGACAGGGGAGGCTATGGCTACACCTTC.

This clonotype was counted a few times. The V and J genes are TRBV10-3 and TRBJ2-7; D is uncertain. CDR1 and CDR2 (germline): ENHRY, SYGVKD. This CDR3 region has 11 residues. V was clipped by 4 bases and J by 8 bases, with 9 bases between them. The CDR3 nucleotides are TGTGCCATCAGTGCTAGTAGTAAGCAGTACTTC. This codes for CAISASSKQYF.

This clonotype was counted only a few times. The V call is TRBV7-9, the J call TRBJ1-2; 7 bases are a match to TRBD1. Germline V gene sequence: CDR1 SEHNR, CDR2 FQNEAQ (reference sequence). Trimming took 6 bases from V and 7 from J; bases not matched to a gene: 11. The CDR3 spans 14 residues. The CDR3 DNA reads TGTGCCAGCAGTCTAGAGGAGGGGGCAGGTGGCTACACCTTC. The encoded protein is CASSLEEGAGGYTF.

This clonotype was counted many times. The chain joins TRBV2 to TRBJ2-5; 9 nucleotides align to TRBD1. With V trimmed by 7 bases and J by 2 bases, 2 bases remained unmatched. The CDR3 runs to 13 residues. Germline CDR1 and CDR2: SNHLY and FYNNEI. The DNA for the CDR3 is TGTGCCAGCAACAGGGGGCTGCAAGAGACCCAGTACTTC. This encodes CASNRGLQETQYF.

This clonotype has at least ten counts. The gene calls are TRBV11-2 and TRBJ1-1, with D maybe TRBD1 (6 bases). The CDR3 extends over 14 amino acids. Per germline, CDR1 SGHAT and CDR2 FQNNGV. V was clipped by 0 bases and J by 4 bases, with 9 bases between them. CDR3 DNA: TGTGCCAGCAGCTTAGATGGAGGGGGCACTGAAGCTTTCTTT. This gives the protein CASSLDGGGTEAFF.

This sequence joins TRBV20-1 and TRBJ1-2, with 9 bases lining up with TRBD1. Germline V CDR1 and CDR2: DFQATT, SNEGSKA (reference sequence). Trimming removed 6 bases from V and 8 bases from J; junction bases left unmatched: 10. The CDR3 is made up of 13 amino acids. The CDR3 loop reads CSAPLQGAEGYTF. The CDR3 coding sequence is TGCAGTGCCCCGCTACAGGGGGCGGAGGGCTACACCTTC.

The chain has TRBV15 and TRBJ2-3, with D perhaps matching TRBD1 or TRBD2 (7 bases each). Trimming removed 5 bases at V and 11 bases at J, with 17 bases between. The CDR3 runs to 13 residues. Germline CDR1 and CDR2: LNHNV and YYDKDF (reference sequence). CDR3 amino acids: CATSRDQGGVQYF. For the CDR3, the DNA is TGTGCCACCAGCCGGGACCAGGGGGGGGTGCAGTATTTT.

This clonotype was recorded only once. J is TRBJ1-3 and V is TRBV15; perhaps TRBD1 as D (6 bases). Trimming pared 5 bases from V and 2 bases from J, leaving 19 bases between. The CDR3 consists of 17 residues. Germline CDR1 is LNHNV and CDR2 is YYDKDF (reference sequence). CDR3 coding DNA: TGTGCCACCAGCTTCAACAGGGCGGGGGGCACTGGAAACACCATATATTTT. Its translation: CATSFNRAGGTGNTIYF.

The chain uses TRBV19 and TRBJ1-2; D unresolved. This CDR3 has 15 residues. From germline, CDR1 is LNHDA and CDR2 SQIVND (reference sequence). The ends were cut back, 7 bases at V and 0 bases at J, with 15 bases in the middle. CDR3 residues: CASNDALGSNYGYTF. DNA for the CDR3: TGTGCCAGTAATGATGCCCTGGGATCTAACTATGGCTACACCTTC. The variable domain in full, completed from reference TRBV19 and TRBJ1-2, reads DGGITQSPKYLFRKEGQNVTLSCEQNLNHDAMYWYRQDPGQGLRLIYYSQIVNDFQKGDIAEGYSVSREKKESFPLTVTSAQKNPTAFYLCASNDALGSNYGYTFGSGTRLTVV.

The chain joins TRBV28 to TRBJ2-7, with 11 bases matching TRBD1. The V and J ends lost 10 bases and 3 bases, in that order; junction bases with no gene match: 11. The CDR3 runs 15 residues. Germline V gives CDR1 MDHEN, CDR2 SYDVKM. The CDR3 nucleotides are TGTGCCACAGCGACCCCGGGACAGGGGGACTACGAGCAGTACTTC. This encodes CATATPGQGDYEQYF. Variable domain in full (rest from reference TRBV28 and TRBJ2-7): DVKVTQSSRYLVKRTGEKVFLECVQDMDHENMFWYRQDPGLGLRLIYFSYDVKMKEKGDIPEGYSVSREKKERFSLILESASTNQTSMYLCATATPGQGDYEQYFGPGTRLTVT.

This clonotype showed up just a few times. The chain recombines TRBV19 with TRBJ2-5; D not certain. V lost 7 bases to trimming and J lost 4 bases, with 13 bases between them. CDR3 size: 13 residues. Germline CDR1 reads LNHDA; CDR2 reads SQIVND (reference sequence). The CDR3 bases are TGTGCCAGTACCTACGGTAGAGGAGAGACCCAGTACTTC. Protein product: CASTYGRGETQYF.

V usage is TRBV7-2 and J usage is TRBJ2-7, with a tentative D call TRBD1 (6 bases). V lost 5 bases and J lost 5, with 16 bases in between. The CDR3 extends over 14 amino acids. Germline CDR1 reads SGHTA; CDR2 reads FQGNSA. CDR3 DNA sequence: TGTGCCAGCAGCCCCTGGGGCAGGGGCGACGAGCAGTACTTC. It is translated as CASSPWGRGDEQYF.

This clonotype appeared a few times. This chain uses TRBV20-1 with TRBJ2-5; possible D gene TRBD1, 6 bases. Trimming stripped 4 bases from V and 2 bases from J, with 8 bases between. In germline, CDR1 is DFQATT, CDR2 SNEGSKA (reference sequence). This CDR3 has 12 residues. In nucleotides, the CDR3 is TGCAGTGCTAAGAGGGGGCAAGAGACCCAGTACTTC. It encodes CSAKRGQETQYF.

This clonotype was picked up many times. This rearrangement joins TRBV15 to TRBJ2-5; D gene ambiguous. There are 13 residues in the CDR3. CDR1 LNHNV and CDR2 YYDKDF come from the germline V gene (reference sequence). V lost 0 bases to trimming and J lost 0 bases, with 2 bases between them. The CDR3 loop is CATSRENQETQYF. Here the CDR3 DNA reads TGTGCCACCAGCAGAGAAAACCAAGAGACCCAGTACTTC.

This clonotype has at least ten counts. The V and J genes are TRBV6-5 and TRBJ2-7; D gene unclear. The V end lost 5 bases, the J end lost 7 bases, and 12 bases lay between the germline ends. CDR3 length equals 12 residues. Germline V lookup: CDR1 MNHEY, CDR2 SVGAGI. CDR3 bases: TGTGCCAGCAGTCGACCCCCCGGAGAGCAGTACTTC. Residues: CASSRPPGEQYF.